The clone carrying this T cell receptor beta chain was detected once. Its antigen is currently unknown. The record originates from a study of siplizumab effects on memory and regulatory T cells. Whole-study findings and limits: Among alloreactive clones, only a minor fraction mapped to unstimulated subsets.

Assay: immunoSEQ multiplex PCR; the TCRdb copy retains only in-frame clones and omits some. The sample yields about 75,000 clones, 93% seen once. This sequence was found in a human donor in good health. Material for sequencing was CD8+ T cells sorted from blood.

CDR3 DNA: TGCGCCAGCAGCCAAGATACAGGACAGAGGAATGAAAAACTGTTTTTT. This encodes CASSQDTGQRNEKLFF. The chain combines TRBV4-1 with TRBJ1-4; TRBD1 might be the D (6 bases). The germline gives CDR1 MGHRA, CDR2 YSYEKL. The CDR3 totals 16 residues. V was shortened by 0 bases and J by 5 bases, with 13 bases between the two germline ends.